This TCR beta chain derives from a study of T cell responses to AZD1222 COVID-19 vaccine. Findings and caveats of the study: Donors skewed white British and female; clonal diversity was possibly underestimated.

On this clone: Antigen unknown.

TCRdb's copy holds only in-frame clones and misses some; the assay was immunoSEQ multiplex PCR. There are about 120,000 clones in the sample; around 93% occur only once, and approximately 5% lies in the top ten. This specimen was peripheral blood, taken 28 days after the second AZD1222 dose. This receptor was obtained from an adult who received the AZD1222 COVID-19 vaccine.

The CDR3 region has the DNA TGTGCCACCAGCAGAGCGCGCCGTCTTTTAGCGGGAGAAGATACGCAGTATTTT. Translation: CATSRARRLLAGEDTQYF. This chain links TRBV15 with TRBJ2-3, with TRBD2 matching 9 bases. The germline V gene has CDR1 LNHNV and CDR2 YYDKDF (reference sequence). V was clipped by 1 base and J by 5 bases; unmatched bases: 13. This CDR3 has 18 residues.